This record looks at one TCR beta chain sequence and its context. The sample originates from a study of CD8+ T cells in alopecia areata. PBMCs served as the source from which CD4+ and CD8+ T cells were sorted. This CDR3 is built from 13 residues. In germline, CDR1 is GTSNPN, CDR2 SVGIG (reference sequence). V lost 3 bases and J lost 6, with 11 bases in between. RNA extraction and reverse transcription yielded cDNA as sequencing template. Data came from immunoSEQ multiplex PCR; TCRdb stores just in-frame clones and leaves some out. Of about 150,000 clones in the sample, roughly 50% are singletons; the top ten hold around 4.8%.

This sequence was found in a human donor in good health. The V and J genes are TRBV30 and TRBJ2-2, with a possible D match to TRBD2 (6 bases). The sequenced sample consisted of CD4+ T cells sorted from blood. CDR3: CAWRDSGSGELFF. CDR3 DNA: TGTGCCTGGAGGGATAGCGGTTCCGGGGAGCTGTTTTTT.